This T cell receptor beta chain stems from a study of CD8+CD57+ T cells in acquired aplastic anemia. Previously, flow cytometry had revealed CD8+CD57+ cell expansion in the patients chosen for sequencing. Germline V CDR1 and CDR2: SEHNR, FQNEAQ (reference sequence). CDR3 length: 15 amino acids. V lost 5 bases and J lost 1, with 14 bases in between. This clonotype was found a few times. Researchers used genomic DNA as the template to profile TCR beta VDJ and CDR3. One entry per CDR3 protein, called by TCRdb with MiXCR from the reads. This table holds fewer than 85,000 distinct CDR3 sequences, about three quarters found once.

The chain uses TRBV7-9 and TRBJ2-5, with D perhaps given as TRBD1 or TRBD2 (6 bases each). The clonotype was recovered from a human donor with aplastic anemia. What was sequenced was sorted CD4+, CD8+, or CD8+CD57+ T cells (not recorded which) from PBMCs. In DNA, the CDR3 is TGTGCCAGCAGCGCTGGAGGGACATTCCAAGAGACCCAGTACTTC. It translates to CASSAGGTFQETQYF.